The rows below give T cell receptor beta chains drawn from one sample of a study of blood T cells in healthy people across ages. TCRdb fed the 5' RACE reads into MiXCR, producing one record per CDR3 protein. The sample records over 1,200,000 distinct CDR3 sequences, roughly 64% being singletons. Sequencing input: blood. These receptors all come from a man between 18 and 35 years old in good health. Each CDR3 is given with its conserved first and last residue. D genes are given only for firm matches. Size tells how often a clone was seen (once, few, many) or the class of an expanded clone, and some rows leave it out.

v_call	j_call	clone_size	d_call	cdr3_aa	cdr3_nt
TRBV20-1	TRBJ1-2	NA	NA	CSARDGRYANYGYTF	TGCAGTGCTAGAGACGGACGATACGCGAACTATGGCTACACCTTC
TRBV6-5	TRBJ2-1	once	TRBD2	CASSYSPGGAGGRAYNEQFF	TGTGCCAGCAGTTACAGCCCCGGCGGGGCGGGAGGCCGCGCCTACAATGAGCAGTTCTTC
TRBV12-3/TRBV12-4	TRBJ1-2	NA	NA	CASSSSPHFGRDYGYTF	TGTGCCAGCAGTTCATCGCCGCACTTTGGCAGGGACTATGGCTACACCTTC
TRBV12-3/TRBV12-4	TRBJ2-5	NA	NA	CATGKGRTGRTQYF	TGTGCTACAGGCAAGGGGAGGACAGGACGGACCCAGTACTTC
TRBV4-2	TRBJ2-3	NA	TRBD2	CASSQVIAGAGTDTQYF	TGTGCCAGCAGCCAAGTAATAGCGGGAGCAGGCACAGATACGCAGTATTTT
TRBV7-2	TRBJ2-3	NA	NA	CASSLAGPRVSLTDTQYF	TGTGCCAGCAGCTTAGCAGGCCCTCGGGTGTCGCTAACAGATACGCAGTATTTT
TRBV10-1	TRBJ2-1	NA	NA	CASSEPENEQFF	TGCGCCAGCAGTGAGCCTGAGAATGAGCAGTTCTTC
TRBV4-3	TRBJ1-4	once	NA	CASSQVWGEAEKLFF	TGCGCCAGCAGCCAAGTCTGGGGGGAGGCGGAAAAACTGTTTTTT
TRBV29-1	TRBJ1-2	NA	NA	CSGPQGQLINGYTF	TGCAGCGGCCCGCAAGGACAGTTGATAAATGGCTACACCTTC
TRBV20-1	TRBJ2-7	NA	NA	CSALGIRLNSYEQYF	TGCAGTGCTCTCGGGATCCGGCTTAACTCCTACGAGCAGTACTTC
TRBV28	TRBJ2-3	NA	NA	CASLPSNSFTDTQYF	TGTGCCAGCCTGCCCTCGAACTCCTTCACAGATACGCAGTATTTT
TRBV29-1	TRBJ2-7	NA	NA	CSVGQRTYEQYF	TGCAGCGTCGGACAGCGTACCTACGAGCAGTACTTC
TRBV18	TRBJ2-7	NA	NA	CASSPSGRDSYEQYF	TGTGCCAGCTCACCAAGCGGACGGGACTCCTACGAGCAGTACTTC
TRBV5-1	TRBJ1-6	NA	TRBD1	CASSLTDRANSPLHF	TGCGCCAGCAGCTTAACGGACAGGGCCAATTCACCCCTCCACTTT
TRBV4-2	TRBJ2-1	once	NA	CASTTNGNEQFF	TGTGCCAGCACCACCAATGGGAATGAGCAGTTCTTC
TRBV11-3	TRBJ2-3	NA	NA	CASSLGTTSSTDTQYF	TGTGCCAGCAGCCTTGGGACCACCTCTAGCACAGATACGCAGTATTTT
TRBV5-1	TRBJ2-2	NA	NA	CASCLDRTGELFF	TGCGCCAGCTGTTTAGATCGGACCGGGGAGCTGTTTTTT
TRBV5-1	TRBJ1-2	NA	NA	CASSEVGGQQTYGYTF	TGCGCCAGCAGCGAGGTCGGGGGACAACAGACCTATGGCTACACCTTC
TRBV7-8	TRBJ2-1	NA	TRBD2	CASSLALAGGPELYNEQFF	TGTGCCAGCAGCTTAGCACTAGCGGGAGGGCCTGAACTCTACAATGAGCAGTTCTTC
TRBV14	TRBJ2-5	few	NA	CASSQEKAPQETQYF	TGTGCCAGCAGCCAGGAGAAGGCTCCCCAAGAGACCCAGTACTTC
TRBV10-3	TRBJ1-1	NA	TRBD1	CAISEVRGDTEAFF	TGTGCCATCAGTGAGGTCAGGGGGGACACTGAAGCTTTCTTT
TRBV7-9	TRBJ2-1	NA	TRBD2	CASSSSSRLAEYYNEQFF	TGTGCCAGCAGCTCTTCCTCACGACTAGCGGAATACTACAATGAGCAGTTCTTC
TRBV27	TRBJ2-1	NA	NA	CASSPPGHKNNEQFF	TGTGCCAGCAGTCCCCCGGGACACAAGAACAATGAGCAGTTCTTC
TRBV12-3/TRBV12-4	TRBJ2-2	NA	NA	CASVQYTGELFF	TGTGCCAGCGTCCAGTACACCGGGGAGCTGTTTTTT
TRBV7-9	TRBJ2-1	NA	TRBD2	CASSPRIQRGYNEQFF	TGTGCCAGCAGCCCAAGGATCCAGCGGGGTTACAATGAGCAGTTCTTC
TRBV3-1	TRBJ2-3	NA	TRBD2	CASSQGGLAGEDPITDTQYF	TGTGCCAGCAGCCAAGGTGGACTAGCGGGGGAGGATCCAATCACAGATACGCAGTATTTT
TRBV5-1	TRBJ2-7	NA	NA	CASSSGGSGPLEQYF	TGCGCCAGCAGCTCAGGGGGTAGCGGGCCTCTCGAGCAGTACTTC
TRBV11-2	TRBJ2-7	NA	NA	CASSPYQWEQYF	TGTGCCAGCAGCCCGTACCAATGGGAGCAGTACTTC
TRBV4-2	TRBJ1-5	NA	TRBD1	CASSRGQGERQPQHF	TGTGCCAGCAGCCGAGGCCAGGGGGAACGACAGCCCCAGCATTTT
TRBV10-3	TRBJ2-7	NA	NA	CAISDRGSYNEQYF	TGTGCCATCAGTGACAGGGGCTCCTACAATGAGCAGTACTTC
TRBV7-9	TRBJ2-2	once	NA	CASSQRAITGELFF	TGTGCCAGCAGCCAGCGGGCCATTACCGGGGAGCTGTTTTTT
TRBV5-1	TRBJ2-7	NA	TRBD1	CASTTGTGVYEQYF	TGCGCCAGCACCACCGGGACAGGGGTCTACGAGCAGTACTTC
TRBV7-9	TRBJ2-1	NA	NA	CASSRLGLGEQFF	TGTGCCAGCAGCCGACTAGGGCTGGGGGAGCAGTTCTTC